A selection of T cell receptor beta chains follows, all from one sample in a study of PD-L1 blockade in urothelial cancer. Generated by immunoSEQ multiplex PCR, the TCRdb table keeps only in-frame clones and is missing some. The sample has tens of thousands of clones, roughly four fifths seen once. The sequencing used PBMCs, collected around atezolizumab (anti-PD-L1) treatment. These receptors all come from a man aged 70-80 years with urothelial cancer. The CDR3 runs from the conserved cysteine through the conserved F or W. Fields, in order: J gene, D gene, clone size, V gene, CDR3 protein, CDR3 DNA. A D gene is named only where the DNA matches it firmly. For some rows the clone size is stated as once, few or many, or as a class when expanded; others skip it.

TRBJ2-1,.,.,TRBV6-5,CASSLRGGVYNEQFF,TGTGCCAGCAGCCTAAGGGGGGGGGTCTACAATGAGCAGTTCTTC
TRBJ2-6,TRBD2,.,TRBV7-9,CASGSRQGGVSGANVLTF,TGTGCCAGCGGCTCTCGGCAGGGAGGGGTCTCTGGGGCCAACGTCCTGACTTTC
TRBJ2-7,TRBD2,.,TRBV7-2,CASSLGGSGLEQYF,TGTGCCAGCAGCTTAGGCGGGAGCGGTCTCGAGCAGTACTTC
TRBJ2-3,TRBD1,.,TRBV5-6,CASSLGRSTGKSTDTQYF,TGTGCCAGCAGCTTGGGCCGGTCGACAGGGAAAAGCACAGATACGCAGTATTTT
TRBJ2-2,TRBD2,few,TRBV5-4,CASSWERGTGELFF,TGTGCCAGCAGCTGGGAGCGGGGCACCGGGGAGCTGTTTTTT
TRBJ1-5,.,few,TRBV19,CASSARQSGQPQHF,TGTGCCAGTAGTGCACGACAGTCGGGTCAGCCCCAGCATTTT
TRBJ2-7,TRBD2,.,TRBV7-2,CASSVREGAYEQYF,TGTGCCAGCAGCGTCCGGGAGGGAGCCTACGAGCAGTACTTC
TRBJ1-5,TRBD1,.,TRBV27,CASSLSGTGVGSNQPQHF,TGTGCCAGCAGTTTATCGGGGACAGGGGTCGGGAGCAATCAGCCCCAGCATTTT
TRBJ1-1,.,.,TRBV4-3,CASSQGHRNTEAFF,TGCGCCAGCAGCCAAGGACACCGGAACACTGAAGCTTTCTTT
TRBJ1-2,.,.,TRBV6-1,CASNGGYGYTF,TGTGCCAGCAACGGCGGGTATGGCTACACCTTC
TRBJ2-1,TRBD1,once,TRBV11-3,CASSLTQGSGSYNEQFF,TGTGCCAGCAGCCTAACACAGGGGTCGGGATCCTACAATGAGCAGTTCTTC
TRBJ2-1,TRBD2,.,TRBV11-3,CASRAGTSGYNEQFF,TGTGCCAGCAGGGCTGGGACTAGCGGGTACAATGAGCAGTTCTTC
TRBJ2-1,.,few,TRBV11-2,CASSLERYNEQFF,TGTGCCAGCAGCTTAGAGCGGTACAATGAGCAGTTCTTC
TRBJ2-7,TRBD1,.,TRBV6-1,CASSPQGYGTYEQYF,TGTGCCAGCAGTCCACAGGGGTACGGGACCTACGAGCAGTACTTC
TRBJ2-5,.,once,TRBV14,CASNAQGRETQYF,TGTGCCAGCAACGCACAGGGCCGAGAGACCCAGTACTTC
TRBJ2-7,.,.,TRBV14,CASSLLGRDYEQYF,TGTGCCAGCAGCTTGCTGGGCAGGGACTACGAGCAGTACTTC
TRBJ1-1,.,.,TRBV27,CASRQQRNTEAFF,TGTGCCAGCAGACAACAGAGAAACACTGAAGCTTTCTTT
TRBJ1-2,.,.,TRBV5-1,CASSLQGLEYGYTF,TGCGCCAGCAGCTTGCAGGGGCTCGAGTATGGCTACACCTTC
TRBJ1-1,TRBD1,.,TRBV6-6,CASSLGQGRDTEAFF,TGTGCCAGCAGCCTCGGACAGGGTAGGGACACTGAAGCTTTCTTT
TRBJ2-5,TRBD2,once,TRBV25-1,CASSSSGGEEIQYF,TGTGCCAGCAGTTCAAGCGGGGGTGAAGAGATCCAGTACTTC
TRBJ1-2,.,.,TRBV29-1,CSVAAGVNYGYTF,TGCAGCGTTGCGGCAGGGGTAAACTATGGCTACACCTTC
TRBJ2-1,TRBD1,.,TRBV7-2,CASSPTPTGPPFF,TGTGCCAGCAGCCCAACTCCGACAGGGCCACCGTTCTTC
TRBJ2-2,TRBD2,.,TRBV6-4,CASRELAGDRSGELFF,TGTGCCAGCCGGGAACTAGCGGGAGATAGGAGCGGGGAGCTGTTTTTT
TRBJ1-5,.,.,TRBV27,CASSFAGRNQPQHF,TGTGCCAGCAGTTTTGCAGGTAGAAATCAGCCCCAGCATTTT
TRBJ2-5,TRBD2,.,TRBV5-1,CASSLEAGKKTQYF,TGCGCCAGCAGCTTGGAAGCGGGGAAAAAGACCCAGTACTTC
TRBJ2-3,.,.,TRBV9,CASSVDREADTQYF,TGTGCCAGCAGCGTAGATAGGGAGGCAGATACGCAGTATTTT
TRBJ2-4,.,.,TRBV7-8,CASSPTGLARGGKNIQYF,TGTGCCAGCAGCCCGACGGGTCTAGCAAGAGGAGGCAAAAACATTCAGTACTTC
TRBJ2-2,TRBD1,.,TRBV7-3,CASSQGAANTGELFF,TGTGCCAGCAGCCAGGGGGCTGCGAACACCGGGGAGCTGTTTTTT
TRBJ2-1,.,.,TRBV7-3,CASSLRPSESYNEQFF,TGTGCCAGCAGCTTAAGGCCTAGCGAGTCCTACAATGAGCAGTTCTTC
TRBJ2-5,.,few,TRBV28,CASSPEETQYF,TGTGCCAGCAGTCCCGAAGAGACCCAGTACTTC
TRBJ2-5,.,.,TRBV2,CASQGPGETQYF,TGTGCCTCCCAGGGTCCCGGGGAGACCCAGTACTTC
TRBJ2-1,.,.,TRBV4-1,CASSREGSGEFF,TGCGCCAGCAGCCGCGAGGGCTCTGGGGAGTTCTTC
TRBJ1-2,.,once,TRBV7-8,CASSLRGRGNYGYTF,TGTGCCAGCAGCTTAAGGGGCAGGGGAAACTATGGCTACACCTTC
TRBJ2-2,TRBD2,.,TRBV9,CASSVAHGLGGTGELFF,TGTGCCAGCAGCGTAGCTCATGGACTAGGAGGCACCGGGGAGCTGTTTTTT
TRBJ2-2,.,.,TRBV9,CASCRDSGGELFF,TGTGCCAGTTGCCGGGACTCCGGCGGGGAGCTGTTTTTT
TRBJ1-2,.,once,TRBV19,CASSIPHRNYGYTF,TGTGCCAGTAGTATACCTCACAGAAACTATGGCTACACCTTC
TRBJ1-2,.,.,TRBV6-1,CASSESTLDSAYGYTF,TGTGCCAGCAGTGAATCAACCTTGGACAGCGCCTATGGCTACACCTTC
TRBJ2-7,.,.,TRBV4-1,CASSQGVRQSEQYF,TGCGCCAGCAGCCAAGGGGTAAGACAGTCCGAGCAGTACTTC
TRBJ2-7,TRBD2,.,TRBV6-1,CASSEGGTSGAEQYF,TGTGCCAGCAGTGAAGGAGGGACTAGCGGGGCCGAGCAGTACTTC
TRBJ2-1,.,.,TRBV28,CASSPSLPGGNEQFF,TGTGCCAGCAGTCCTTCTCTTCCCGGGGGAAATGAGCAGTTCTTC